The 27 T cell receptor beta chains given below trace back to one sample, sequenced in a study of early T cells in non-severe SARS-CoV-2 infection. TCRdb processed the 5' RACE reads anew with MiXCR; each CDR3 protein has one entry. In the table there are some 30,000 distinct CDR3 sequences, about 5% of which are singletons. What was sequenced was whole blood. These receptors originate from an adult who was a healthcare worker with PCR-confirmed SARS-CoV-2 infection or an uninfected control (not recorded which).

This clonotype was detected ten times or more. The chain is built from TRBV12-3 or TRBV12-4 and TRBJ1-1, with 9 bases lining up with TRBD1. The CDR3 has 13 amino acids. The V and J ends lost 8 bases and 6 bases, in that order; junction bases with no gene match: 7. CDR3 nucleotide sequence: TGTGCCAGCGGAAGACAGGGGGTTCCTGAAGCTTTCTTT. This sequence encodes CASGRQGVPEAFF.

This clonotype was observed at least ten times. This chain joins TRBV9 and TRBJ1-5, with D possibly being TRBD1 (6 bases). Per the germline V gene, CDR1 is SGDLS and CDR2 is YYNGEE. This CDR3 is built from 15 residues. The germline V and J ends were trimmed by 7 bases and 3 bases, with 17 bases remaining between them. The CDR3 DNA follows: TGTGCCAGCGGATTAGGGGGGATTGACAATCAGCCCCAGCATTTT. It yields the protein CASGLGGIDNQPQHF.

This clonotype was detected many times. The chain has TRBV12-3 or TRBV12-4 and TRBJ2-1; D gene ambiguous. Trimming removed 7 bases at V and 6 bases at J, with 16 bases between. This CDR3 has 14 residues. The CDR3 is CASTDTVAPNEQFF. In nucleotides, the CDR3 is TGTGCCAGCACCGATACGGTAGCCCCCAATGAGCAGTTCTTC.

This clonotype came up many times. The chain carries TRBV7-8 and TRBJ2-5; no firm D call. The CDR3 length is 15 residues. Per germline, CDR1 SGHVS and CDR2 FQNEAQ. V lost 7 bases and J lost 0, with 15 bases in between. CDR3 region: CASTLRTAYQETQYF. The CDR3 DNA follows: TGTGCCAGCACCCTCCGGACGGCGTACCAAGAGACCCAGTACTTC.

This clonotype was seen many times. The J gene is TRBJ2-5, the V gene TRBV5-1; D possibly corresponds to TRBD2 (6 bases). V was clipped by 4 bases and J by 5 bases, with 21 bases between them. Germline-derived CDR1 and CDR2 are SGHRS and YFSETQ. This CDR3 has 16 residues. CDR3 sequence: CASSPGVAGIGETQYF. The CDR3 coding sequence is TGCGCCAGCAGCCCAGGTGTTGCGGGAATCGGGGAGACCCAGTACTTC.

At least ten counts were recorded for this clonotype. CDR3 in amino acids: CASRSPGGANVLTF. The CDR3 DNA sequence: TGTGCCAGTAGGTCCCCTGGTGGGGCCAACGTCCTGACTTTC. This chain joins TRBV19 and TRBJ2-6; D call uncertain. The CDR3 is 14 amino acids. The V end lost 6 bases, the J end lost 3 bases, and 9 bases lay between the germline ends. Germline loops: CDR1 LNHDA, CDR2 SQIVND (reference sequence).

This clonotype was seen many times. The CDR3 reads CSARDPRGNTEAFF. The DNA of the CDR3 is TGCAGTGCTAGAGATCCCAGGGGGAACACTGAAGCTTTCTTT. This chain connects TRBV20-1 to TRBJ1-1, with D possibly matching TRBD1 (6 bases). Germline-derived CDR1 and CDR2 are DFQATT and SNEGSKA (reference sequence). The length of the CDR3 is 14 residues. V shed 0 bases and J shed 1 base, with 9 bases lying between them.

This clonotype was picked up many times. This rearrangement joins TRBV6-5 to TRBJ2-7; 8 bases agree with TRBD2. Germline V lookup: CDR1 MNHEY, CDR2 SVGAGI. J lost 2 bases, V lost 7 bases, and 7 bases had no gene match. The CDR3 has 14 amino acids. The CDR3 loop reads CASIPLAVPYEQYF. DNA of the CDR3: TGTGCCAGCATCCCACTAGCGGTCCCCTACGAGCAGTACTTC.

This clonotype was recorded many times. J is TRBJ1-1 and V is TRBV20-1, with D unresolved. Germline V gene lookup returns CDR1 DFQATT and CDR2 SNEGSKA (reference sequence). The length of the CDR3 is 13 residues. V lost 0 bases and J 5 bases, leaving 10 bases between the germline ends. The chain's CDR3 is CSARDNRGTEAFF. The CDR3 nucleotides read TGCAGTGCTAGAGATAACCGTGGGACTGAAGCTTTCTTT.

The chain has TRBV5-7 and TRBJ2-7; 8 bases fit TRBD1. TRBV5-7 is marked as an open reading frame, function uncertain. The CDR3 is 12 residues long. Trimming removed 2 bases from V and 7 bases from J; junction bases left unmatched: 2. The CDR3 DNA reads TGTGCCAGCAGCTTAAGACAGGGGGAGCAGTACTTC. This gives the protein CASSLRQGEQYF.

At least ten counts were recorded for this clonotype. In DNA, the CDR3 is TGTGCCAGCAGCGCCCGGGACCAGCATCCTCTCAATGAGCAGTTCTTC. It encodes CASSARDQHPLNEQFF. V is TRBV7-9 and J is TRBJ2-1; D possibly matches TRBD1 or TRBD2 (5 bases each). The CDR3 totals 16 residues. CDR1 and CDR2 from the germline V gene are SEHNR and FQNEAQ (reference sequence). V lost 5 bases to trimming and J lost 6 bases, with 20 bases between them.

There are a few counts of this clonotype. This chain uses TRBV2 with TRBJ2-1; the D gene is possibly TRBD2 (6 bases). The V end lost 5 bases, the J end lost 3 bases, and 17 bases lay between the germline ends. The germline V gene has CDR1 SNHLY and CDR2 FYNNEI. This CDR3 has 16 amino acids. CDR3 DNA: TGTGCCAGCAGTTCAGGAGGGTCCGGCGGCTACAATGAGCAGTTCTTC. Translated, it gives CASSSGGSGGYNEQFF.

This clonotype was detected many times. The chain combines TRBV6-1 with TRBJ2-6; D may match TRBD1 or TRBD2 (5 bases each). The CDR3 is 15 amino acids. The V gene's germline CDR1 is MNHNS and CDR2 SASEGT. V was trimmed by 4 bases and J by 3 bases, leaving 10 bases between them. In nucleotides, the CDR3 is TGTGCCAGCAGTGGCCCAGGGAGTGGGGCCAACGTCCTGACTTTC. It specifies CASSGPGSGANVLTF.

This clonotype was detected many times. The genes are TRBV4-2 and TRBJ1-1; no clear D. This CDR3 is built from 11 residues. V was shortened by 3 bases and J by 10 bases, with 9 bases between the two germline ends. The V gene's germline CDR1 is LGHNA and CDR2 YNFKEQ. The CDR3 coding sequence is TGTGCCAGCAGCCAGGACGGCAGAGCTTTCTTT. Its protein is CASSQDGRAFF.

In this sample, this clonotype turned up many times. The chain couples TRBV10-3 to TRBJ2-1; weak D call: TRBD2 (6 bases). The CDR3 runs 12 residues. Looked up from germline, CDR1 is ENHRY and CDR2 is SYGVKD. With 8 bases removed from V and 8 bases from J, the gap between germline ends came to 13 bases. CDR3 protein: CAILGGIDEQFF. The CDR3 nucleotides read TGTGCCATCCTCGGCGGGATAGATGAGCAGTTCTTC.

This clonotype was counted ten times or more. The chain employs TRBV24-1 and TRBJ2-1; D may be TRBD1 (6 bases). Trimming removed 4 bases from V and 6 bases from J, with 12 bases in between. There are 14 residues in the CDR3. Germline CDR1 KGHDR, CDR2 SFDVKD. The CDR3 DNA reads TGTGCCACCAGTGAAGCAACAGGGTTCAATGAGCAGTTCTTC. Translation: CATSEATGFNEQFF.

This clonotype has just a few counts. The rearrangement uses TRBV24-1 and TRBJ2-7; 8 nucleotides align to TRBD1. V lost 4 bases and J lost 6; bases outside the gene matches: 1. Per the germline V gene, CDR1 is KGHDR and CDR2 is SFDVKD. This CDR3 contains 12 residues. The CDR3 bases are TGTGCCACCAGTGAACAGGGGGTCGAGCAGTACTTC. The encoded protein is CATSEQGVEQYF.

This clonotype was observed at least ten times. V and J are TRBV7-2 and TRBJ2-7; TRBD1 agrees at 9 bases. The CDR3 is 15 amino acids. The V gene's germline CDR1 is SGHTA and CDR2 FQGNSA. Trimming took 5 bases from V and 5 from J; bases not matched to a gene: 10. CDR3 nucleotides: TGTGCCAGCAGCCTGTCCGGGACAGGGATCCACGAGCAGTACTTC. Translation: CASSLSGTGIHEQYF.

This clonotype is labeled as medium-sized (0.01 to 0.1%). The chain couples TRBV13 to TRBJ2-1; 8 positions match TRBD2. This CDR3 contains 14 residues. From germline, CDR1 is PRHDT and CDR2 FYEKMQ (reference sequence). Trimming cost V 5 bases and J 8 bases; bases outside gene matches: 8. The CDR3 region is CASSQSGRMDEQFF. In nucleotides, the CDR3 is TGTGCCAGCAGCCAGAGCGGGAGAATGGATGAGCAGTTCTTC.

This clonotype was detected a few times. The gene calls are TRBV5-1 and TRBJ2-2; D remains ambiguous. The CDR3 is 14 residues long. The germline V and J ends were trimmed by 0 bases and 6 bases, with 9 bases remaining between them. CDR1 and CDR2 (germline): SGHRS, YFSETQ. The CDR3 sequence is CASSLATLAGELFF. CDR3 nucleotides: TGCGCCAGCAGCTTGGCCACCCTGGCCGGGGAGCTGTTTTTT.

This clonotype was counted ten times or more. The J gene is TRBJ1-2, the V gene TRBV6-1, with D perhaps matching TRBD1 (6 bases). Germline CDR1 MNHNS, CDR2 SASEGT. CDR3 length equals 14 residues. The V end lost 8 bases, the J end lost 4 bases, and 17 bases lay between the germline ends. The CDR3 DNA is TGTGCCAGCGAGCGGACAGCTGATGGCTATGGCTACACCTTC. Translation gives CASERTADGYGYTF.

This clonotype was counted only a few times. The rearrangement uses TRBV7-8 and TRBJ2-2; unclear D gene. The CDR3 loop spans 14 amino acids. V shed 1 base and J shed 4 bases, with 7 bases lying between them. Per the germline V gene, CDR1 is SGHVS and CDR2 is FQNEAQ. CDR3 in DNA: TGTGCCAGCAGCTTAGGTAGACGCACCGGGGAGCTGTTTTTT. Amino acid sequence: CASSLGRRTGELFF.

This clonotype was recorded a few times. The genes are TRBV20-1 and TRBJ2-3; 7 bases match TRBD1. Trimming took 2 bases from V and 2 from J; bases not matched to a gene: 4. The CDR3 loop spans 14 amino acids. Germline assignment: CDR1 DFQATT and CDR2 SNEGSKA (reference sequence). CDR3 in DNA: TGCAGTGCTAGAAAGGGGGCACCCACAGATACGCAGTATTTT. This translates into CSARKGAPTDTQYF.

This clonotype came up many times. The chain links TRBV2 to TRBJ1-1; D unresolved. There are 13 residues in the CDR3. V lost 7 bases to trimming and J lost 7 bases, with 16 bases between them. Germline CDR1 reads SNHLY; CDR2 reads FYNNEI. Written as DNA, the CDR3 is TGTGCCAGCAAATCCCAGACCATCCTTGAAGCTTTCTTT. Encoded protein: CASKSQTILEAFF.

This clonotype has at least ten counts. DNA of the CDR3: TGTGCCAGCAGTTCTCAGGCGAACACTGAAGCTTTCTTT. Residues: CASSSQANTEAFF. The chain joins TRBV12-3 or TRBV12-4 to TRBJ1-1; D is unresolved. V was cut by 4 bases and J by 1 base, with 7 bases left in between. The CDR3 spans 13 residues.

This clonotype was seen many times. The V and J genes are TRBV28 and TRBJ2-7; D is ambiguous. CDR3 length: 12 residues. In germline, CDR1 is MDHEN, CDR2 SYDVKM. Trimming stripped 5 bases from V and 3 bases from J, with 8 bases between. The CDR3 loop reads CASSNSYYEQYF. The CDR3 nucleotides are TGTGCCAGCAGTAACTCCTACTACGAGCAGTACTTC. The complete variable domain, with remaining parts taken from reference TRBV28 and TRBJ2-7, reads DVKVTQSSRYLVKRTGEKVFLECVQDMDHENMFWYRQDPGLGLRLIYFSYDVKMKEKGDIPEGYSVSREKKERFSLILESASTNQTSMYLCASSNSYYEQYFGPGTRLTVT.

This clonotype was counted between two and nine times. The genes are TRBV9 and TRBJ2-7; either TRBD1 or TRBD2 may supply D (6 bases each). Germline V gene lookup returns CDR1 SGDLS and CDR2 YYNGEE. V was shortened by 4 bases and J by 4 bases, with 15 bases between the two germline ends. The CDR3 is 14 amino acids. For the CDR3, the DNA is TGTGCCAGCAGCCGCGAGGGGGGCGCATACGAGCAGTACTTC. It is translated as CASSREGGAYEQYF.